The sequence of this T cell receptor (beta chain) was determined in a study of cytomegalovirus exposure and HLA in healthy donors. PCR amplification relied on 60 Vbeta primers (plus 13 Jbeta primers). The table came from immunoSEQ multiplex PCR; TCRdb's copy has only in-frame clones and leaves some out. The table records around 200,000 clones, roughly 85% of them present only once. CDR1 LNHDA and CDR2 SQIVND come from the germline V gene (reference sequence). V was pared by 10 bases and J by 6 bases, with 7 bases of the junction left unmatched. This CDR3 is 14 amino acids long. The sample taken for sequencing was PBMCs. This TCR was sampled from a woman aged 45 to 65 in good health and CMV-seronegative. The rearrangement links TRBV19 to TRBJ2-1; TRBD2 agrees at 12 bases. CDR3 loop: CATTTSGSLNEQFF. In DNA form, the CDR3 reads TGTGCCACCACGACTAGCGGGAGCCTCAATGAGCAGTTCTTC.